This TCR beta chain was sequenced during a study of cytomegalovirus exposure and HLA in healthy donors. A remark on this clone: Its antigen remains unidentified.

Study outcomes and limitations: Apart from CMV serostatus, no immune exposure information was available.

Losses at the gene ends were 6 bases for V and 3 bases for J; bases not matched to a gene: 10. Germline V lookup: CDR1 SEHNR, CDR2 FQNEAQ (reference sequence). This CDR3 region has 15 residues. The PCR used 60 Vbeta and 13 Jbeta primers. The protocol was immunoSEQ multiplex PCR, while the TCRdb copy is restricted to in-frame clones and leaves out a portion. Counted here are approximately 200,000 clones, around 85% occurring once; the ten biggest clones make up 2% to 2.5%. The clonotype originates from a woman aged 50 to 60 in good health and CMV-seronegative. V and J are TRBV7-9 and TRBJ2-5; TRBD2 aligns across 7 bases. Sequenced material: PBMCs. CDR3 in DNA: TGTGCCAGCAGGCCGGGGAGGGCGGGGGAAGAGACCCAGTACTTC. Protein product: CASRPGRAGEETQYF.